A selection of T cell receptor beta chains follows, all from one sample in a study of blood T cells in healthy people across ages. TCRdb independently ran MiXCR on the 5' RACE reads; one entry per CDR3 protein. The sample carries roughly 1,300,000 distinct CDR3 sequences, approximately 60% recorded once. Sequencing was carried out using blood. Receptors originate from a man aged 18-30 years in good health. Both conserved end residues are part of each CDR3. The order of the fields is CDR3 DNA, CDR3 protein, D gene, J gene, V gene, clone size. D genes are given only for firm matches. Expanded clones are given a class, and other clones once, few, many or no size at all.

CDR3 DNA: TGCAGCGTTCCAGACAGGAGGTCCTACAATGAGCAGTTCTTC
CDR3 protein: CSVPDRRSYNEQFF
D gene: NA
J gene: TRBJ2-1
V gene: TRBV29-1
clone size: few

CDR3 DNA: TGTGCCAGCCCCCGGGAGGCGCAAGTAGCTTTCTTT
CDR3 protein: CASPREAQVAFF
D gene: NA
J gene: TRBJ1-1
V gene: TRBV21-1
clone size: NA

CDR3 DNA: TGTGCCAGCACCGGCGCGGAGTACGATACGCAGTATTTT
CDR3 protein: CASTGAEYDTQYF
D gene: NA
J gene: TRBJ2-3
V gene: TRBV2
clone size: NA

CDR3 DNA: TGCAGCGTTGAAAAGACAGGGCCGGACACCGGGGAGCTGTTTTTT
CDR3 protein: CSVEKTGPDTGELFF
D gene: TRBD1
J gene: TRBJ2-2
V gene: TRBV29-1
clone size: NA

CDR3 DNA: TGTGCCAGCAGCTCCCAGAGGGGCACTGAAGCTTTCTTT
CDR3 protein: CASSSQRGTEAFF
D gene: NA
J gene: TRBJ1-1
V gene: TRBV7-2
clone size: NA

CDR3 DNA: TGTGCCAGCAGTTTAGGGGTTGTAAATGAGCAGTTCTTC
CDR3 protein: CASSLGVVNEQFF
D gene: NA
J gene: TRBJ2-1
V gene: TRBV6-5
clone size: NA

CDR3 DNA: TGCAGTGCTAGAGATATAAGTCACGAGCAGTACTTC
CDR3 protein: CSARDISHEQYF
D gene: NA
J gene: TRBJ2-7
V gene: TRBV20-1
clone size: NA

CDR3 DNA: TGTGCCAGCAGCAAAGGACAGCCCTCCTACGAGCAGTACTTC
CDR3 protein: CASSKGQPSYEQYF
D gene: NA
J gene: TRBJ2-7
V gene: TRBV14
clone size: NA

CDR3 DNA: TGTGCCAGCTCGATAGGGCAGGACTATGGCTACACCTTC
CDR3 protein: CASSIGQDYGYTF
D gene: NA
J gene: TRBJ1-2
V gene: TRBV6-5
clone size: few

CDR3 DNA: TGCGCCAGCAATCAGGGACAGGGACCCTACGAGCAGTACTTC
CDR3 protein: CASNQGQGPYEQYF
D gene: TRBD1
J gene: TRBJ2-7
V gene: TRBV5-1
clone size: NA

CDR3 DNA: TGTGCCAGCAGCCTGTGGATACGGGGCTACACCTTC
CDR3 protein: CASSLWIRGYTF
D gene: NA
J gene: TRBJ1-2
V gene: TRBV5-6
clone size: NA

CDR3 DNA: TGTGCCAGCAGTTACAATCCCGTGTCCTACGAGCAGTACTTC
CDR3 protein: CASSYNPVSYEQYF
D gene: NA
J gene: TRBJ2-7
V gene: TRBV6-5
clone size: few